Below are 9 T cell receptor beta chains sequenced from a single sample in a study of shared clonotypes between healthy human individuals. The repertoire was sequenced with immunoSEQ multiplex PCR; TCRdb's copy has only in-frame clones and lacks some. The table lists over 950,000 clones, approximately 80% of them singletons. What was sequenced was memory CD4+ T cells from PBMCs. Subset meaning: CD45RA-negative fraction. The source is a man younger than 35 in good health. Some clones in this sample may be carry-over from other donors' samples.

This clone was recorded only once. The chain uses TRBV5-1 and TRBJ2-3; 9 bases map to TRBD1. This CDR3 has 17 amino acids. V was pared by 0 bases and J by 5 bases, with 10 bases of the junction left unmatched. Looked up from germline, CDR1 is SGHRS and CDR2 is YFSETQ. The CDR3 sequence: CASSLGASGTGIDTQYF. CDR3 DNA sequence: TGCGCCAGCAGCTTGGGGGCATCCGGGACAGGGATAGATACGCAGTATTTT.

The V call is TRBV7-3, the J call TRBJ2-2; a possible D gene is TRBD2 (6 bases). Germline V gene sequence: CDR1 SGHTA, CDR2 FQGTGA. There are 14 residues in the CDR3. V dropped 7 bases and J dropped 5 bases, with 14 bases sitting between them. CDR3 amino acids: CASNPSSGTGELFF. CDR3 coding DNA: TGTGCCAGCAACCCCTCGAGCGGGACCGGGGAGCTGTTTTTT.

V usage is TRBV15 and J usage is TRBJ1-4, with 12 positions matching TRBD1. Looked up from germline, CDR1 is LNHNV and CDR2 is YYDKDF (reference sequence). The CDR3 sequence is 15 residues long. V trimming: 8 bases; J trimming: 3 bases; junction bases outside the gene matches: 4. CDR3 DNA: TGTGCCACCGGGACAGGGGGCGCGGCTAATGAAAAACTGTTTTTT. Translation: CATGTGGAANEKLFF. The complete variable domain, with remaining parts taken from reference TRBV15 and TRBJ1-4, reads DAMVIQNPRYQVTQFGKPVTLSCSQTLNHNVMYWYQQKSSQAPKLLFHYYDKDFNNEADTPDNFQSRRPNTSFCFLDIRSPGLGDTAMYLCATGTGGAANEKLFFGSGTQLSVL.

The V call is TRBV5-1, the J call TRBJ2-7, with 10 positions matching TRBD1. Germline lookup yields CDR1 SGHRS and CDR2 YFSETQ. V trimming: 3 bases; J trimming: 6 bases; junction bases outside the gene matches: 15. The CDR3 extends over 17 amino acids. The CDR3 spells CASSWSSPGQGIGEQYF. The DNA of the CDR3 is TGCGCCAGCAGCTGGAGCTCTCCGGGACAGGGGATCGGCGAGCAGTACTTC.

CDR3 sequence reads: CSAWSGSYEQYF. The DNA for the CDR3 is TGCAGCGCCTGGAGTGGCTCCTACGAGCAGTACTTC. The J gene is TRBJ2-7, the V gene TRBV29-1; D not resolved. Germline values: CDR1 SQVTM, CDR2 ANQGSEA. The CDR3 totals 12 residues. The V end lost 7 bases, the J end lost 0 bases, and 10 bases lay between the germline ends.

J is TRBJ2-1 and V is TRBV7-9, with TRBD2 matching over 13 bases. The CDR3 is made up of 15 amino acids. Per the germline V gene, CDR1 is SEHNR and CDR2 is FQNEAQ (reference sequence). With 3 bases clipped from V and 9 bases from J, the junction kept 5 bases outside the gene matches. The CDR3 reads CASSFGLAGAAEQFF. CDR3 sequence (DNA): TGTGCCAGCAGCTTCGGACTAGCGGGAGCCGCTGAGCAGTTCTTC.

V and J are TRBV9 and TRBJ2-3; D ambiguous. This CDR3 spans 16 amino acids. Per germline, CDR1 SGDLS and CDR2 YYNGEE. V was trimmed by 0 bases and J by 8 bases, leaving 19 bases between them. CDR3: CASSVAGSGLLATQYF. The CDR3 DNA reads TGTGCCAGCAGCGTAGCTGGGTCCGGGCTACTGGCTACGCAGTATTTT.

The CDR3 loop reads CASSPGDRGPYEQYF. CDR3 sequence (DNA): TGTGCCAGCAGTCCGGGGGACAGGGGGCCCTACGAGCAGTACTTC. The genes are TRBV9 and TRBJ2-7; 12 bases map to TRBD1. CDR3 size: 15 residues. Germline V lookup: CDR1 SGDLS, CDR2 YYNGEE. The V segment lost 5 bases and the J segment 2 bases; nucleotides outside the gene matches: 5.

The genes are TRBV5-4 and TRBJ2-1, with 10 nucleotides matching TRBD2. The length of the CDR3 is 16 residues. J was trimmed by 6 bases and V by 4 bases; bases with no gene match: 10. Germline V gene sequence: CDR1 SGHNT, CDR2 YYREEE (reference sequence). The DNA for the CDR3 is TGTGCCAGCAGCCCCGAGAGCGGGAGGGCCGTCAATGAGCAGTTCTTC. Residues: CASSPESGRAVNEQFF.